This passage covers 6 T cell receptor beta chains from one sample sequenced in a study of PD-L1 blockade in urothelial cancer. TCRdb's copy holds only in-frame clones and misses some; the assay was immunoSEQ multiplex PCR. The sample consists of 95,000 to 100,000 clones, more than 75% of them appearing once. The time point was: pretreatment peripheral blood. The sequencing used PBMCs, collected around atezolizumab (anti-PD-L1) treatment. The receptors were gathered from a man aged 55-75 years with urothelial cancer.

The rearrangement links TRBV7-9 to TRBJ1-4; D is perhaps TRBD1 (5 bases). The V and J ends lost 1 base and 5 bases respectively, with 8 bases between them. The CDR3 is 14 residues long. CDR1 SEHNR and CDR2 FQNEAQ come from the germline V gene (reference sequence). CDR3 DNA sequence: TGTGCCAGCAGCTTAGTTCAGGGCAATGAAAAACTGTTTTTT. Its translation is CASSLVQGNEKLFF.

The chain joins TRBV6-5 to TRBJ1-4; D remains unclear. With 2 bases removed from V and 8 bases from J, the gap between germline ends came to 9 bases. This CDR3 is built from 13 residues. Germline V gene data show CDR1 as MNHEY and CDR2 as SVGAGI. CDR3 in DNA: TGTGCCAGCAGTTACGGGCAGAACGAAAAACTGTTTTTT. The encoded protein is CASSYGQNEKLFF.

The genes are TRBV7-2 and TRBJ2-6; perhaps TRBD1 as D (6 bases). The CDR3 length is 15 residues. The V gene's germline CDR1 is SGHTA and CDR2 FQGNSA. V was cut by 6 bases and J by 4 bases, with 13 bases left in between. The CDR3 nucleotides read TGTGCCAGCAGTCGACAGGTAACCGGGGCCAACGTCCTGACTTTC. Its translation: CASSRQVTGANVLTF.

The J gene is TRBJ2-7, the V gene TRBV9; 7 nucleotides match TRBD2. The trim removed 0 bases at V and 2 bases at J, leaving 5 bases unmatched. CDR3 length: 15 residues. Germline CDR1 is SGDLS and CDR2 is YYNGEE. Written as DNA, the CDR3 is TGTGCCAGCAGCGTAGGAACCAGCGGGACCTACGAGCAGTACTTC. Amino acids: CASSVGTSGTYEQYF.

Only one count was recorded for this clone. This sequence joins TRBV5-4 and TRBJ2-1; 11 bases match TRBD2. Germline V gene sequence: CDR1 SGHNT, CDR2 YYREEE (reference sequence). J gave up 7 bases and V 1 base, and 4 bases lay outside the gene matches. The CDR3 runs 15 residues. DNA for the CDR3: TGTGCCAGCAGCTTGTTATCTAGCGGGAGGAATGAGCAGTTCTTC. Its translation: CASSLLSSGRNEQFF. Looking up the rest from reference TRBV5-4 and TRBJ2-1 gives the full variable domain: ETGVTQSPTHLIKTRGQQVTLRCSSQSGHNTVSWYQQALGQGPQFIFQYYREEENGRGNFPPRFSGLQFPNYSSELNVNALELDDSALYLCASSLLSSGRNEQFFGPGTRLTVL.

The rearrangement joins TRBV5-6 to TRBJ2-3; 10 bases match TRBD2. Looked up from germline, CDR1 is SGHDT and CDR2 is YYEEEE. V shed 5 bases and J 3 bases; nucleotides not matched to a gene: 6. The CDR3 length is 15 residues. CDR3 protein: CASSRSGGVTDTQYF. DNA of the CDR3: TGTGCCAGCAGTCGAAGCGGGGGGGTGACAGATACGCAGTATTTT.